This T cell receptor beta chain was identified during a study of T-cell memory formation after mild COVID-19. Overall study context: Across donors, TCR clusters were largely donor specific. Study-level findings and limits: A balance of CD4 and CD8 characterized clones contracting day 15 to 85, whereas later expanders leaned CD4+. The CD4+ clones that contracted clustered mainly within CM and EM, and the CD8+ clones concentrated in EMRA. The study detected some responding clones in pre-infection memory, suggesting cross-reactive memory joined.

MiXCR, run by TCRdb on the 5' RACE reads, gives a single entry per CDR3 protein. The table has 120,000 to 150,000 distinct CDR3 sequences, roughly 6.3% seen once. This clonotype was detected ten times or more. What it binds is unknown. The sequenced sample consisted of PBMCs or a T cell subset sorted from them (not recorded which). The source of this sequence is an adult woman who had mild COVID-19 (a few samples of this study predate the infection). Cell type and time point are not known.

The CDR3 region is CASSPLRDNSPLHF. The CDR3 bases are TGCGCCAGCAGCCCGCTGCGGGATAATTCACCCCTCCACTTT. This chain links TRBV5-1 with TRBJ1-6; D uncertain. Trimming pared 4 bases from V and 5 bases from J, leaving 10 bases between. This CDR3 region has 14 residues. The germline V gene encodes CDR1 SGHRS and CDR2 YFSETQ.